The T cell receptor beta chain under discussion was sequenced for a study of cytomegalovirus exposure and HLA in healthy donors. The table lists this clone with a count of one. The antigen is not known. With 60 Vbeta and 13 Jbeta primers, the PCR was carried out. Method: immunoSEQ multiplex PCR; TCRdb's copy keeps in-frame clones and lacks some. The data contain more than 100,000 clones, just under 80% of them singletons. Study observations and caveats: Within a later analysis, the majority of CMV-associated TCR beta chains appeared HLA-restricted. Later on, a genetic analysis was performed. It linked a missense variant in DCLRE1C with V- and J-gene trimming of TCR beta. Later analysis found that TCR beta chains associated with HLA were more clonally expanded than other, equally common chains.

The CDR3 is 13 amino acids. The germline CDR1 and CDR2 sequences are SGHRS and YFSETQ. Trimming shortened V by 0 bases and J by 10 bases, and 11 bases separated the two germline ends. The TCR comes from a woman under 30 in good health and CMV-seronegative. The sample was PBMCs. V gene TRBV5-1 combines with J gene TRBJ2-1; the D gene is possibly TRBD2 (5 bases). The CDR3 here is CASSLATGSEQFF. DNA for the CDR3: TGCGCCAGCAGCTTGGCAACGGGGTCGGAGCAGTTCTTC. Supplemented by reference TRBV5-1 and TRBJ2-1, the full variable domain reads KAGVTQTPRYLIKTRGQQVTLSCSPISGHRSVSWYQQTPGQGLQFLFEYFSETQRNKGNFPGRFSGRQFSNSRSEMNVSTLELGDSALYLCASSLATGSEQFFGPGTRLTVL.